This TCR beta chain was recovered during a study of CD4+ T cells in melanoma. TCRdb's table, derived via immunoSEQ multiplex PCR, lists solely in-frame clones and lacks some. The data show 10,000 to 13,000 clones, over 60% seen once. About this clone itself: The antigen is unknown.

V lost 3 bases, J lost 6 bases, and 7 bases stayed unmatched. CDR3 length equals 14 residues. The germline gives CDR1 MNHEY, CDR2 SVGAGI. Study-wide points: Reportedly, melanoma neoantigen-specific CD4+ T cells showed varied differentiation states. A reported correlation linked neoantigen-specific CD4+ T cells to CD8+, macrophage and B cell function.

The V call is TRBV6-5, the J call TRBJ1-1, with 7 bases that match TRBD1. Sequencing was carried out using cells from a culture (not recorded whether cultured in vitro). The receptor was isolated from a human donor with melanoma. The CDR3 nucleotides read TGTGCCAGCAGTTATTCAACAGGGGAGTCTGAAGCTTTCTTT. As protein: CASSYSTGESEAFF.